Included here is one TCR beta chain sequence, with context. As processed by the authors: Reference gene primer amplification in the assay estimated nucleated cell counts. Only in-frame clones appear in the TCRdb table, and some are missing; sequencing was by immunoSEQ multiplex PCR. V and J calls and clone size are as listed in that table; D and trimming were resolved from the DNA. The table lists about 260,000 clones, around four fifths of them singletons. Germline CDR1 SGHDN, CDR2 FVKESK. The CDR3 length is 15 residues. The trim removed 3 bases at V and 0 bases at J, leaving 5 bases unmatched. These data originate in a study of blood T cell repertoires in COVID-19. Study-level background: From the United States, Italy and Spain came samples of acute and convalescent COVID-19.

This sequence originates from a woman older than 75 with acute or convalescent COVID-19. The sample was peripheral blood. The chain couples TRBV14 to TRBJ2-7, with TRBD1 matching over 7 bases. The DNA for the CDR3 is TGTGCCAGCAGCCAGTTCCGGGACAGCTCCTACGAGCAGTACTTC. Its translation is CASSQFRDSSYEQYF.